A selection of T cell receptor beta chains follows, all from one sample in a study of blood T cell repertoires in COVID-19. The repertoire was sequenced with immunoSEQ multiplex PCR; TCRdb's copy has only in-frame clones and lacks some. Of 150,000 or so clones detected, roughly 93% appear once; the ten largest clones hold 1.5% to 2.5%. The sample comprised peripheral blood. Source of these receptors: a woman aged 55 to 70 with COVID-19, enrolled during active disease. Both conserved end residues are part of each CDR3. Fields, in order: clone size, J gene, D gene, V gene, CDR3 DNA, CDR3 protein. The D gene is left open where the match is weak. Rows give clone size only sometimes, using once, few, many, or a class for an expanded clone.

.,TRBJ1-4,.,TRBV29-1,TGCAGCGTTGACAGGGGTGATGGAAAACTGTTTTTT,CSVDRGDGKLFF
.,TRBJ1-1,TRBD1,TRBV6-5,TGTGCCAGCAGGGTGGACAGGGACCGTGAAGCTTTCTTT,CASRVDRDREAFF
.,TRBJ1-4,.,TRBV5-5,TGTGCCAGCAGCTTGGTACAGGGTGAAAAACTGTTTTTT,CASSLVQGEKLFF
.,TRBJ1-3,.,TRBV6-6,TGTGCCAGCAGTTACCCCTCAGGGCGTGCTGGAAACACCATATATTTT,CASSYPSGRAGNTIYF
.,TRBJ1-3,TRBD1,TRBV6-9,TGTGCCAGCAGTTATTTCTGTAAGCAGGGGGCGGCGGGAAACACCATATATTTT,CASSYFCKQGAAGNTIYF
.,TRBJ1-2,TRBD1,TRBV25-1,TGTGCCAGCAGTGAATTAGGGACAGGGAAGGGCTACACCTTC,CASSELGTGKGYTF
.,TRBJ1-1,.,TRBV27,TGTGCCAGCAGTTTTCGTGGGGGCGGGGGCGGCACTGAAGCTTTCTTT,CASSFRGGGGGTEAFF
.,TRBJ2-5,TRBD1,TRBV12-5,TGTGCTAGTGGTTTACGGACAGGACAAGAGACCCAGTACTTC,CASGLRTGQETQYF
.,TRBJ1-2,TRBD1,TRBV19,TGTGCCAGTAGTAGAGAGGGGGCCTATGGCTACACCTTC,CASSREGAYGYTF
.,TRBJ1-2,TRBD1,TRBV27,TGTGCCAGCAGACTATTAGGACAGGGCCGGGGCTATGGCTACACCTTC,CASRLLGQGRGYGYTF
few,TRBJ2-7,.,TRBV6-6,TGTGCCAGCAGTTACGCGGGGATGTACTACGAGCAGTACTTC,CASSYAGMYYEQYF
.,TRBJ1-4,.,TRBV5-1,TGCGCCAGCAGCCTCTCAGAAGCGCGTGAAAAACTGTTTTTT,CASSLSEAREKLFF
.,TRBJ2-3,.,TRBV7-3,TGTGCCAGCAGCCGAGACAGGACAGATACGCAGTATTTT,CASSRDRTDTQYF
.,TRBJ2-7,.,TRBV4-1,TGCGCCAGCAGCCAGGCCGGTACAGGGTCATACGAGCAGTACTTC,CASSQAGTGSYEQYF
.,TRBJ1-2,.,TRBV5-1,TGCGCCAGCAGCTTTGGACAGTCAAGTAACTATGGCTACACCTTC,CASSFGQSSNYGYTF